This entry lists 21 T cell receptor beta chains sequenced from one sample in a study of T-cell reconstitution after alpha-beta-depleted transplantation in children. The authors prepared the TCRbeta library with unique molecular identifiers. MiXCR, run by TCRdb on the PCR reads, gives a single entry per CDR3 protein. In the table there are 200,000 to 300,000 distinct CDR3 sequences, more than 20% of which are singletons. The specimen comprised PBMCs, sampled before TCRalphabeta/CD19-depleted stem cell transplant. The receptors were gathered from a girl aged 2 to 9 with Fanconi anemia, due to receive a stem cell transplant.

The J gene is TRBJ1-5, the V gene TRBV20-1; 7 bases are shared with TRBD1. With 6 bases clipped from V and 6 bases from J, the junction kept 5 bases outside the gene matches. The CDR3 runs to 12 residues. Looked up from germline, CDR1 is DFQATT and CDR2 is SNEGSKA (reference sequence). The CDR3 protein is CSAKEGAQPQHF. The DNA of the CDR3 is TGCAGTGCCAAAGAGGGGGCTCAGCCCCAGCATTTT.

A word on this clonotype: One junction end does not reproduce the germline sequence, and a read error may be involved. This chain connects TRBV20-1 to TRBJ1-3; TRBD1 is a possible D gene (5 bases). This CDR3 contains 13 residues. Germline-derived CDR1 and CDR2 are DFQATT and SNEGSKA (reference sequence). The CDR3 region has the DNA TGCAGTGCTAGCAGGGCATCTGGAAACACCGTATATTTT. Translated: CSASRASGNTVYF.

In this sample, this clonotype turned up a few times. This chain links TRBV28 with TRBJ2-1, with 8 bases identical to TRBD2. This CDR3 region has 15 residues. With 3 bases clipped from V and 9 bases from J, the junction kept 10 bases outside the gene matches. Per germline, CDR1 MDHEN and CDR2 SYDVKM. This CDR3 reads CASSLAGTRDGEQFF. The CDR3 region has the DNA TGTGCCAGCAGTTTGGCCGGGACTAGGGACGGTGAGCAGTTCTTC.

This clonotype occurred many times. The CDR3 bases are TGCGCCAGCAGCCGATTCGGGGAAGCGGGAGATCGGGACACAGATACGCAGTATTTT. Its protein is CASSRFGEAGDRDTDTQYF. The chain carries TRBV5-1 and TRBJ2-3; 8 bases line up with TRBD2. The CDR3 sequence is 19 residues long. Germline V lookup: CDR1 SGHRS, CDR2 YFSETQ. Trimming removed 4 bases from V and 2 bases from J; junction bases left unmatched: 18.

This clonotype was seen ten or more times. The chain carries TRBV12-3 or TRBV12-4 and TRBJ2-7; D remains unclear. The CDR3 consists of 14 residues. V lost 2 bases and J 6 bases, leaving 14 bases between the germline ends. CDR3 region: CASSLSAETLEQYF. The CDR3 bases are TGTGCCAGCAGTTTATCGGCAGAAACCCTCGAGCAGTACTTC.

V gene TRBV29-1 combines with J gene TRBJ2-7, with TRBD1 matching over 12 bases. V trimming: 5 bases; J trimming: 6 bases; junction bases outside the gene matches: 8. CDR1 and CDR2 (germline): SQVTM, ANQGSEA. This CDR3 has 14 residues. The DNA of the CDR3 is TGCAGCGTTCGTACCGGGACAGGGGGCGTCGAGCAGTACTTC. This sequence encodes CSVRTGTGGVEQYF.

This clonotype was seen ten or more times. J is TRBJ2-5 and V is TRBV19; 7 bases are a match to TRBD2. The CDR3 has 14 amino acids. Germline V lookup: CDR1 LNHDA, CDR2 SQIVND (reference sequence). V dropped 2 bases and J dropped 5; count of bases not matched to a gene: 5. For the CDR3, the DNA is TGTGCCAGTAGTATATCCCGGGGGGTTGAGACCCAGTACTTC. Translating gives CASSISRGVETQYF.

CDR3 bases: TGCAGTGCTAGTCCTACAGCTACCATCTACGAGCAGTACTTC. The encoded protein is CSASPTATIYEQYF. V is TRBV20-1 and J is TRBJ2-7; the D is unclear. CDR3 length equals 14 residues. V gave up 3 bases and J gave up 3 bases, with 15 bases separating them. Germline lookup yields CDR1 DFQATT and CDR2 SNEGSKA (reference sequence).

This clonotype was observed many times. The chain carries TRBV29-1 and TRBJ2-5, with 8 bases matching TRBD1. This CDR3 is built from 13 residues. Trimming cost V 8 bases and J 4 bases; bases outside gene matches: 9. Germline lookup yields CDR1 SQVTM and CDR2 ANQGSEA. CDR3 DNA sequence: TGCAGCACGGGGGACAGGTTCCGAGAGACCCAGTACTTC. This gives the protein CSTGDRFRETQYF.

J is TRBJ2-3 and V is TRBV7-2; D unclear. The CDR3 is 14 residues long. V lost 5 bases and J 2 bases, leaving 11 bases between the germline ends. Germline CDR1 SGHTA, CDR2 FQGNSA. The CDR3 spells CASSRVIHTDTQYF. CDR3 nucleotide sequence: TGTGCCAGCAGCCGAGTAATTCACACAGATACGCAGTATTTT.

This chain joins TRBV20-1 and TRBJ2-3; D is unresolved. Germline CDR1 and CDR2: DFQATT and SNEGSKA (reference sequence). The CDR3 has 13 residues. Trimming cost V 2 bases and J 5 bases, with 11 bases left between them. CDR3 sequence reads: CSARSEPIDTQYF. For the CDR3, the DNA is TGCAGTGCTAGATCGGAGCCCATAGATACGCAGTATTTT.

This clonotype was counted only a few times. The V and J genes are TRBV20-1 and TRBJ2-7; D remains unclear. Trimming took off 3 bases at V and 1 base at J, with 13 bases between the two ends. This CDR3 has 14 amino acids. The germline V gene has CDR1 DFQATT and CDR2 SNEGSKA (reference sequence). In nucleotides, the CDR3 is TGCAGTGCTAGCCTCTTGACTGGGTCCTACGAGCAGTACTTC. This encodes CSASLLTGSYEQYF.

V is TRBV12-3 or TRBV12-4 and J is TRBJ1-5, with 12 bases that match TRBD1. This CDR3 contains 17 residues. Trimming cost V 2 bases and J 5 bases; bases outside gene matches: 7. The CDR3 sequence is CASSLFFGTGGDQPQHF. CDR3 DNA sequence: TGTGCCAGCAGTTTATTTTTCGGGACAGGGGGCGATCAGCCCCAGCATTTT.

The chain is built from TRBV6-1 and TRBJ2-3; TRBD2 matches at 9 bases. This CDR3 comprises 16 residues. CDR1 and CDR2 from the germline V gene are MNHNS and SASEGT. V lost 3 bases to trimming and J lost 4 bases; unmatched junction nucleotides: 8. CDR3 residues: CASSDYGGLAADTQYF. The CDR3, as DNA: TGTGCCAGCAGTGACTATGGGGGACTAGCCGCAGATACGCAGTATTTT.

This rearrangement joins TRBV5-1 to TRBJ2-7, with TRBD1 matching 8 bases. The CDR3 covers 15 residues. CDR1 and CDR2 (germline): SGHRS, YFSETQ. V lost 2 bases and J lost 6; bases outside the gene matches: 10. CDR3 protein: CASSLNGQGIGEQYF. CDR3 coding DNA: TGCGCCAGCAGCTTAAACGGACAGGGTATAGGCGAGCAGTACTTC.

This clonotype was detected a few times. V is TRBV7-2 and J is TRBJ1-5; 11 bases are shared with TRBD1. Trimming took 5 bases from V and 1 from J; bases not matched to a gene: 4. The CDR3 consists of 16 residues. Germline V CDR1 and CDR2: SGHTA, FQGNSA. CDR3 sequence reads: CASSPGTGGSNQPQHF. The DNA for the CDR3 is TGTGCCAGCAGCCCCGGGACAGGGGGGAGCAATCAGCCCCAGCATTTT.

This clonotype occurred many times. The J gene is TRBJ2-3, the V gene TRBV12-3 or TRBV12-4; TRBD2 is a possible D gene (6 bases). V was trimmed by 1 base and J by 0 bases, leaving 11 bases between them. The CDR3 extends over 16 amino acids. The CDR3 here is CASSLGLARSTDTQYF. In nucleotides, the CDR3 is TGTGCCAGCAGTTTAGGGCTAGCGAGGAGCACAGATACGCAGTATTTT.

The chain recombines TRBV20-1 with TRBJ2-1, with D perhaps being TRBD1 or TRBD2 (6 bases each). Looked up from germline, CDR1 is DFQATT and CDR2 is SNEGSKA (reference sequence). This CDR3 region has 13 residues. The germline V and J ends were trimmed by 5 bases and 2 bases, with 10 bases remaining between them. CDR3 sequence: CSAARGAYNEQFF. The CDR3 coding sequence is TGCAGTGCTGCGAGGGGGGCCTACAATGAGCAGTTCTTC.

This clonotype was counted a single time. This chain uses TRBV29-1 with TRBJ1-2, with D unresolved. The ends were cut back, 0 bases at V and 4 bases at J, with 9 bases in the middle. Germline assignment: CDR1 SQVTM and CDR2 ANQGSEA. The CDR3 has 13 residues. The DNA for the CDR3 is TGCAGCGTTGAAGACACAGTGCGCTATGGCTACACCTTC. Protein sequence: CSVEDTVRYGYTF.

This clonotype was observed many times. The J gene is TRBJ2-7, the V gene TRBV12-3 or TRBV12-4; the D gene is possibly TRBD2 (5 bases). The CDR3 spans 13 residues. V lost 0 bases, J lost 5 bases, and 8 bases lay in between. CDR3 residues: CASSLAGAHEQYF. The CDR3 DNA sequence: TGTGCCAGCAGTTTAGCGGGAGCCCACGAGCAGTACTTC.

Remarks on this clonotype: The junction differs from germline at one of its ends, possibly a read error. The chain combines TRBV6-1 with TRBJ1-2; no firm D call. The CDR3 runs 10 residues. Per the germline V gene, CDR1 is MNHNS and CDR2 is SASEGT. CDR3 nucleotides: TGTGCCAGCTTGACGGGCCAGAGGTGCTTC. Amino acid sequence: CASLTGQRCF.